This T cell receptor beta chain was sequenced in a study of blood T cells in healthy people across ages. General observations from the study: PBMCs went unsorted, and a conclusive naive versus antigen-experienced comparison was therefore prevented. The percentage of naive T cells correlated strongly with TCR beta diversity.

The second PCR ran roughly 6 to 11 cycles with a sample-barcoded 5' primer and J-beta primers. TCRdb re-called the 5' RACE reads through MiXCR, storing one row per CDR3 protein. In the table there are about 780,000 distinct CDR3 sequences, around 62% of which are singletons. Peripheral blood was drawn, approximately 9.7 milliliters per donor. Note on this clonotype: Its antigen is unknown.

The V and J ends lost 8 bases and 0 bases respectively, with 11 bases between them. Germline CDR1 is MNHEY and CDR2 is SMNVEV (reference sequence). This CDR3 has 13 residues. The sequence was collected from a man aged 30 to 45 in good health. Sequencing was performed on blood. This chain connects TRBV27 to TRBJ2-7; tentatively, D is TRBD1 (6 bases). The CDR3 loop reads CASGKQGSYEQYF. CDR3 DNA sequence: TGTGCCAGCGGCAAACAGGGCTCCTACGAGCAGTACTTC.